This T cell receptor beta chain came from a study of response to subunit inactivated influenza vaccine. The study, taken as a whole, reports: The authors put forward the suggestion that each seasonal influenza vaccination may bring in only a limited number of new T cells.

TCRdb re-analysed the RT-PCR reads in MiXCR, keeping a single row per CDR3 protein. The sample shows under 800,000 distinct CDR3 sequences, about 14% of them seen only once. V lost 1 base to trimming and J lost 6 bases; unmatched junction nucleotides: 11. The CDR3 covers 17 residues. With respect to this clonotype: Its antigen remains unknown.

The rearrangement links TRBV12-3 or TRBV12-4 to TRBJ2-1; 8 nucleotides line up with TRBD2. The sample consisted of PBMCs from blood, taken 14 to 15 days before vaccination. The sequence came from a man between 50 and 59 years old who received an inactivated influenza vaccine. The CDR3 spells CASSLDGVAGRVNEQFF. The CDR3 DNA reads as TGTGCCAGCAGTTTAGATGGGGTAGCGGGGAGGGTCAATGAGCAGTTCTTC.